This T cell receptor beta chain was sequenced for a study of T cell responses to AZD1222 COVID-19 vaccine. General study findings and limits: Across spike, vaccine-associated CD4 TCRs were found, dominant at 160-218 and 743-854. The donor group comprised mostly white British people and more females; the analysis possibly underestimated clonal diversity. Spike-specific TCR breadth rose after two AZD1222 doses, and depth rose as well. Just a handful of AZD1222 recipients were seropositive at baseline.

The method was immunoSEQ multiplex PCR; TCRdb's version includes in-frame clones alone and lacks a portion of them. The top ten clones hold 4% to 5.5% of a sample with 95,000 to 150,000 clones, about nine tenths of them seen once. The V gene lost 5 bases and the J gene lost 6 bases, with 18 bases spanning the gap. Germline CDR1 and CDR2: SGHTA and FQGNSA. CDR3 size: 15 residues. This clone turned up a few times. Its matching antigen is unknown. Specimen: peripheral blood, collected on day 0 of AZD1222 vaccination. The TCR comes from an adult in good health. The chain is built from TRBV7-2 and TRBJ2-3, with D hard to call. The CDR3, as DNA: TGTGCCAGCAGCACCCGACGGATAGCACGGGATACGCAGTATTTT. Its translation is CASSTRRIARDTQYF.